The subject of this entry is one TCR beta chain. Its antigen is unknown. The data stem from a study of OX40 agonist ivuxolimab in advanced cancers. The table came from immunoSEQ multiplex PCR; TCRdb's copy has only in-frame clones and leaves some out. Here the sample spans about 53,000 clones, 80% to 90% being singletons. Overall study findings and caveats: Some patients who did not respond also had low normalized T-cell clonal expansion.

Germline assignment: CDR1 LNHDA and CDR2 SQIVND (reference sequence). The CDR3 runs 13 residues. V was trimmed by 0 bases and J by 2 bases, leaving 4 bases between them. The clonotype originates from an adult with an advanced solid tumor such as melanoma, head and neck, liver or kidney cancer. Specimen: CD4+ or CD8+ T cells sorted from blood, collected in a trial of the OX40 agonist ivuxolimab. The chain has TRBV19 and TRBJ2-5, with D unresolved. The CDR3 DNA follows: TGTGCCAGTAGTATAGACAGGCAAGAGACCCAGTACTTC. Translation gives CASSIDRQETQYF.